A single sample gave rise to the 5 T cell receptor beta chains below, sequenced in a study of blood T cell repertoires in COVID-19. Generated by immunoSEQ multiplex PCR, the TCRdb table keeps only in-frame clones and is missing some. The table lists 70,000 to 80,000 clones, 75% to 95% of them singletons. The sequencing sample was made of peripheral blood. These receptors came from a woman aged 55-70 years with active COVID-19.

The chain uses TRBV19 and TRBJ2-6, with a possible D match to TRBD2 (6 bases). In germline, CDR1 is LNHDA, CDR2 SQIVND (reference sequence). V lost 3 bases and J 0 bases, leaving 9 bases between the germline ends. CDR3 length: 16 amino acids. The CDR3 reads CASSMVGGSGANVLTF. In DNA form, the CDR3 reads TGTGCCAGTAGTATGGTCGGGGGCTCTGGGGCCAACGTCCTGACTTTC.

CDR3 DNA sequence: TGTGCCAGCAGCCGCCACAGGGCAACTAATGAAAAACTGTTTTTT. Translating gives CASSRHRATNEKLFF. The chain uses TRBV14 and TRBJ1-4, with D possibly matching TRBD1 (6 bases). CDR1 SGHDN and CDR2 FVKESK come from the germline V gene. The CDR3 consists of 15 residues. Deletions cut 4 bases from V and 0 bases from J, with 9 bases between.

This clone came up once. The J gene is TRBJ2-3, the V gene TRBV4-1; weak D call: TRBD1 (6 bases). V was trimmed by 1 base and J by 1 base, leaving 6 bases between them. Looked up from germline, CDR1 is MGHRA and CDR2 is YSYEKL. This CDR3 is 14 amino acids long. The CDR3 loop reads CASSQGGRTDTQYF. The CDR3 DNA follows: TGCGCCAGCAGCCAAGGGGGGCGCACAGATACGCAGTATTTT.

As DNA, the CDR3 is TGTGCCAGCAGTTTATCCGGAGGGTACGAGCAGTACTTC. Translating it yields CASSLSGGYEQYF. The chain couples TRBV27 to TRBJ2-7; the D gene is possibly TRBD2 (6 bases). Germline-derived CDR1 and CDR2 are MNHEY and SMNVEV (reference sequence). V was cut by 0 bases and J by 4 bases, with 7 bases left in between. This CDR3 is built from 13 residues.

The rearrangement uses TRBV5-6 and TRBJ1-6; a weak D match, TRBD1 (6 bases). The CDR3 length is 14 residues. The V end was cut by 3 bases, the J end by 9 bases, with 13 bases between. Germline-derived CDR1 and CDR2 are SGHDT and YYEEEE. The CDR3 DNA follows: TGTGCCAGCAGCTCTAGGACAGAGATTTCACCCCTCCACTTT. Translated, it gives CASSSRTEISPLHF.